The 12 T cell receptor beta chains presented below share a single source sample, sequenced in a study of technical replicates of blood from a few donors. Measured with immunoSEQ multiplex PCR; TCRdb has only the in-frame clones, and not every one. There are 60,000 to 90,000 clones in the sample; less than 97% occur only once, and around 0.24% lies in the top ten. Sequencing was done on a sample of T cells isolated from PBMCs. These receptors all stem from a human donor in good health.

CDR3 residues: CASSSRRHTDSGANVLTF. The CDR3 nucleotides read TGTGCCAGCAGCTCCCGTCGACACACCGACTCTGGGGCCAACGTCCTGACTTTC. The chain employs TRBV7-9 and TRBJ2-6; D call uncertain. The V and J ends lost 4 bases and 0 bases respectively, with 16 bases between them. CDR1 SEHNR and CDR2 FQNEAQ come from the germline V gene (reference sequence). CDR3 length equals 18 residues.

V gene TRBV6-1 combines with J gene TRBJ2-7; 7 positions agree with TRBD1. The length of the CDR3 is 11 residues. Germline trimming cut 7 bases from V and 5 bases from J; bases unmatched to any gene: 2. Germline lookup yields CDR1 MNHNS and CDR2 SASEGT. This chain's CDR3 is CASTTGDEQYF. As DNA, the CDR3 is TGTGCCAGCACAACAGGGGACGAGCAGTACTTC.

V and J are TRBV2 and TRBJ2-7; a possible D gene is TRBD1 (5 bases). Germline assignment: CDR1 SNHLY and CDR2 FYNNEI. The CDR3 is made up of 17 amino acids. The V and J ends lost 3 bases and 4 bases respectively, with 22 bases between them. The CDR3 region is CASSEFGQGRLRYEQYF. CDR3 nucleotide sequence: TGTGCCAGCAGTGAGTTCGGGCAGGGAAGGCTACGATACGAGCAGTACTTC.

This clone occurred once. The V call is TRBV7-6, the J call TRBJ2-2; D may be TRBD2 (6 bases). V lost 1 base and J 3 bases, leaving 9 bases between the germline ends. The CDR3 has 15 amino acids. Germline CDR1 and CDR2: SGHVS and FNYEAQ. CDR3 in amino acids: CASSLVSGDTGELFF. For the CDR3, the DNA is TGTGCCAGCAGCTTAGTTTCGGGGGACACCGGGGAGCTGTTTTTT.

CDR3 sequence (DNA): TGCGCCAGCAGCCAAGCAGGACAGGTTAACTATGGCTACACCTTC. It specifies CASSQAGQVNYGYTF. The J gene is TRBJ1-2, the V gene TRBV4-1, with 7 positions matching TRBD1. The CDR3 has 15 amino acids. J gave up 1 base and V 1 base, and 3 bases lay outside the gene matches. From germline, CDR1 is MGHRA and CDR2 YSYEKL.

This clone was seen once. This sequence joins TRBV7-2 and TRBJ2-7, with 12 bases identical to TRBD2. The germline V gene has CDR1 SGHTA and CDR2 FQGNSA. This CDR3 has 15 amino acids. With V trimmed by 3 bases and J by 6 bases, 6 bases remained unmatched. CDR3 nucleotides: TGTGCCAGCAGCTTTACCGGGACTAGCGGGCGCGAGCAGTACTTC. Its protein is CASSFTGTSGREQYF.

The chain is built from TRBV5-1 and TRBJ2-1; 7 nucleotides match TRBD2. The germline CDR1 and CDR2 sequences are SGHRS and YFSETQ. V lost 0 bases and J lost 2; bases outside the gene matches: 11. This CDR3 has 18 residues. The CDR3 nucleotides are TGCGCCAGCAGCTTGGATGCGGGAGACCGTAGCCCCTACAATGAGCAGTTCTTC. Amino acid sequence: CASSLDAGDRSPYNEQFF.

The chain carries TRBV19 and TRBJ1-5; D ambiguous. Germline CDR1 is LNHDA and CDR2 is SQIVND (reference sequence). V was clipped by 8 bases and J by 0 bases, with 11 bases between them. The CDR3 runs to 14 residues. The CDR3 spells CASGDIHSNQPQHF. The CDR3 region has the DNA TGTGCCAGTGGAGATATTCATAGCAATCAGCCCCAGCATTTT.

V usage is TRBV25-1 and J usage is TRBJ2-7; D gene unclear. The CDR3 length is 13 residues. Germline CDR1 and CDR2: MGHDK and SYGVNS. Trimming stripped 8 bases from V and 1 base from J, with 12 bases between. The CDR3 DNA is TGTGCCAGCGGGCCCAGTGGTTCCTACGAGCAGTACTTC. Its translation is CASGPSGSYEQYF.

Here the CDR3 DNA reads TGCGCCAGCAGCCTTCAGACGTATCTCGGGGGATACACTGAAGCTTTCTTT. Translation gives CASSLQTYLGGYTEAFF. The chain combines TRBV4-1 with TRBJ1-1, with TRBD1 as a possible D gene (5 bases). V was pared by 4 bases and J by 3 bases, with 21 bases between. Germline values: CDR1 MGHRA, CDR2 YSYEKL. The CDR3 length is 17 residues.

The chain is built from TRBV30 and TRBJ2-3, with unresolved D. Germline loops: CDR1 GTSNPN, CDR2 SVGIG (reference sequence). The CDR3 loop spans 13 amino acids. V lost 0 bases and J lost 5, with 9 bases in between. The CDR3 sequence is CAWSVVEIDTQYF. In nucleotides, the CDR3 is TGTGCCTGGAGTGTCGTTGAGATAGATACGCAGTATTTT.

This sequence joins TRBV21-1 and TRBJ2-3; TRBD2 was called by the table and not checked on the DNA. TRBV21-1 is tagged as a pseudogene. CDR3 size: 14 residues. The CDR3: CARRVAISTDTQYF. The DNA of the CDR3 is TGTGCCAGGAGAGTCGCAATAAGCACAGATACGCAGTATTTT.